This T cell receptor (beta chain) was profiled in a study of kidney transplant recipient with SARS-CoV-2 infection. This clonotype was seen ten or more times. CDR3 length equals 15 residues. The germline V gene encodes CDR1 SGHAT and CDR2 FQNNGV. Trimming cost V 1 base and J 3 bases, with 13 bases left between them. TCRdb reprocessed the reads with MiXCR, giving one entry per CDR3 protein. The sample includes 200,000 to 300,000 distinct CDR3 sequences, more than 25% seen only once; the top ten take under 9.5%. V usage is TRBV11-2 and J usage is TRBJ2-7; D gene ambiguous. The sequence came from a young adult male patient who had COVID-19 and was a kidney transplant recipient. Some T cells may be transferred from the graft donor. This specimen was a blood sample, taken at baseline and on roughly day 110 from a kidney transplant recipient. The CDR3 here is CASSLVPGPLYEQYV. CDR3 sequence (DNA): TGTGCCAGCAGCTTAGTACCGGGCCCTCTCTACGAGCAGTACGTC.